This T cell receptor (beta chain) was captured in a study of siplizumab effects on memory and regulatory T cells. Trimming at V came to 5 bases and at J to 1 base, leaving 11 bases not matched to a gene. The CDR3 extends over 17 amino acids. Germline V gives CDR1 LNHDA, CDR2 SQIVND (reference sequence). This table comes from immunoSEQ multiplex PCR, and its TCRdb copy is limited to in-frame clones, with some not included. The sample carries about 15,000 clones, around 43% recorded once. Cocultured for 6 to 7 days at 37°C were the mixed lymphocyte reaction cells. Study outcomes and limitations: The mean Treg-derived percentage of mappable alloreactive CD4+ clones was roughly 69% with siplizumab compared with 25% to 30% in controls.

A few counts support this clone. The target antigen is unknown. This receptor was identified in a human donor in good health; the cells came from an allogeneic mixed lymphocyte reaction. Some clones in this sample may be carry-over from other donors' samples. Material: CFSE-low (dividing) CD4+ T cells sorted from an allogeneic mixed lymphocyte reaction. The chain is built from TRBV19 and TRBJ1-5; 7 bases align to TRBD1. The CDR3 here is CASSPRGGLRSNQPQHF. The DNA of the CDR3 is TGTGCCAGTAGTCCCAGGGGGGGGCTGAGAAGCAATCAGCCCCAGCATTTT.